Shown below are 22 T cell receptor beta chains from a single sample sequenced in a study of beta chain features in type 1 diabetes. The study's findings and limits: For Type 1 diabetes patients, all four CD4+ subsets carried TCRB CDR3s that were moderately but significantly shorter.

The antigens for these receptors are not known. The whole isolated RNA underwent reverse transcription, so sequencing captured expressed TCRB transcripts. Measured with immunoSEQ multiplex PCR; TCRdb has only the in-frame clones, and not every one. This table holds around 300,000 clones, 15% found once. The sequenced sample consisted of naive CD4+ T cells from blood. The receptors stem from a young man with type 1 diabetes.

The genes are TRBV30 and TRBJ2-3, with a weak D call TRBD1 (6 bases). Germline loops: CDR1 GTSNPN, CDR2 SVGIG (reference sequence). CDR3 length: 16 amino acids. Trimming removed 0 bases from V and 3 bases from J, with 16 bases in between. CDR3 nucleotide sequence: TGTGCCTGGAGTGTACGTGGGGGCTGGAGGACAGATACGCAGTATTTT. This gives the protein CAWSVRGGWRTDTQYF.

The CDR3 bases are TGTGCCAGTGGACAGGCCGAAGCTAACTATGGCTACACCTTC. This encodes CASGQAEANYGYTF. The chain links TRBV2 to TRBJ1-2; 7 bases fit TRBD1. This CDR3 has 14 amino acids. CDR1 is SNHLY, CDR2 FYNNEI, per germline. The V gene end was trimmed by 9 bases and the J gene end by 0 bases; junction bases not matched to a gene: 7.

The V and J genes are TRBV5-1 and TRBJ2-1; possible D gene TRBD1, 6 bases. V was trimmed by 7 bases and J by 3 bases, leaving 17 bases between them. Germline V lookup: CDR1 SGHRS, CDR2 YFSETQ. CDR3 length equals 15 residues. CDR3 sequence: CASAEGTLLYNEQFF. In DNA form, the CDR3 reads TGCGCCAGCGCCGAAGGGACACTACTCTACAATGAGCAGTTCTTC.

This clone occurred a few times. The genes are TRBV2 and TRBJ1-1; 9 bases are shared with TRBD1. CDR1 and CDR2 (germline): SNHLY, FYNNEI. J was trimmed by 4 bases and V by 5 bases; bases with no gene match: 5. This CDR3 has 14 residues. This CDR3 reads CASSQQGARTEAFF. Written as DNA, the CDR3 is TGTGCCAGCAGTCAACAGGGGGCTCGCACTGAAGCTTTCTTT.

The chain recombines TRBV9 with TRBJ1-1; 10 nucleotides agree with TRBD1. The CDR3 totals 15 residues. CDR1 and CDR2 (germline): SGDLS, YYNGEE. Trimming cost V 1 base and J 4 bases; bases outside gene matches: 4. The CDR3 region is CASSVTGQGSTEAFF. The CDR3 bases are TGTGCCAGCAGCGTAACGGGACAGGGGAGCACTGAAGCTTTCTTT.

This clone has a handful of counts. One junction end disagrees with the germline gene, perhaps due to a read error. This chain links TRBV5-4 with TRBJ2-1; 8 bases fit TRBD2. The CDR3 totals 12 residues. CDR1 is SGHNT and CDR2 is YYREEE in the germline V gene (reference sequence). The DNA of the CDR3 is TGTGCCAGCAGCCCATTAGCGGGATATGGGGTCTTC. Encoded protein: CASSPLAGYGVF.

This clone appeared a few times. The V gene is TRBV6-1, the J gene TRBJ1-2; D remains ambiguous. The CDR3 has 12 amino acids. The ends were cut back, 1 base at V and 6 bases at J, with 6 bases in the middle. The germline gives CDR1 MNHNS, CDR2 SASEGT. CDR3 coding DNA: TGTGCCAGCAGTGAAGACTTGAATGGCTACACCTTC. Protein sequence: CASSEDLNGYTF.

This clone was observed a handful of times. Different DNA sequences within this sample yield the same CDR3. The chain uses TRBV28 and TRBJ2-1, with 8 bases matching TRBD2. V was clipped by 4 bases and J by 0 bases; unmatched bases: 2. Per the germline V gene, CDR1 is MDHEN and CDR2 is SYDVKM. The CDR3 is made up of 15 amino acids. CDR3 nucleotides: TGTGCCAGCAGTTCGGGGACTAGCTCCTACAATGAGCAGTTCTTC. It encodes CASSSGTSSYNEQFF.

The genes are TRBV15 and TRBJ2-1; TRBD2 matches 11 bases. V trimming: 6 bases; J trimming: 9 bases; junction bases outside the gene matches: 7. Germline V CDR1 and CDR2: LNHNV, YYDKDF (reference sequence). This CDR3 comprises 14 residues. The CDR3 here is CATRTSGIRGEQFF. CDR3 sequence (DNA): TGTGCCACCAGGACTAGCGGGATTAGGGGTGAGCAGTTCTTC.

This clone was picked up a small number of times. The chain is built from TRBV5-1 and TRBJ2-5; 7 positions agree with TRBD2. V dropped 4 bases and J dropped 2; count of bases not matched to a gene: 11. This CDR3 is 16 amino acids long. The germline V gene encodes CDR1 SGHRS and CDR2 YFSETQ. The CDR3: CASSLAGLADQETQYF. The CDR3 bases are TGCGCCAGCAGCCTTGCGGGCCTAGCGGATCAAGAGACCCAGTACTTC.

This clone was recorded a few times. The V and J genes are TRBV27 and TRBJ2-6; a weak D match, TRBD1 (6 bases). This CDR3 spans 14 amino acids. The germline gives CDR1 MNHEY, CDR2 SMNVEV (reference sequence). V was shortened by 6 bases and J by 4 bases, with 10 bases between the two germline ends. The CDR3: CASRGATGANVLTF. For the CDR3, the DNA is TGTGCCAGCAGGGGGGCTACCGGGGCCAACGTCCTGACTTTC.

The V call is TRBV9, the J call TRBJ2-3; 11 bases line up with TRBD2. Germline assignment: CDR1 SGDLS and CDR2 YYNGEE. CDR3 length: 14 amino acids. With V trimmed by 4 bases and J by 8 bases, 6 bases remained unmatched. Here the CDR3 DNA reads TGTGCCAGCAGCACCGGGACTAGCGGTGTTACGCAGTATTTT. This encodes CASSTGTSGVTQYF.

This clone showed up just once. V is TRBV10-1 and J is TRBJ2-5; 10 positions match TRBD2. Per the germline V gene, CDR1 is WNHNN and CDR2 is SYGVQD (reference sequence). Trimming removed 6 bases from V and 2 bases from J; junction bases left unmatched: 6. This CDR3 comprises 15 residues. CDR3 amino acids: CASSTSGELQETQYF. The CDR3 coding sequence is TGCGCCAGCAGCACTAGCGGGGAACTTCAAGAGACCCAGTACTTC.

This clone has only a few counts. The CDR3 DNA sequence: TGTGCCAGCAGCACGGGACAGGGGTTAGCCAAAAACATTCAGTACTTC. Residues: CASSTGQGLAKNIQYF. The chain joins TRBV11-2 to TRBJ2-4, with TRBD1 matching over 10 bases. V dropped 5 bases and J dropped 0; count of bases not matched to a gene: 4. The germline CDR1 and CDR2 sequences are SGHAT and FQNNGV. The CDR3 runs 16 residues.

This chain uses TRBV29-1 with TRBJ2-5; D ambiguous. There are 12 residues in the CDR3. The V end lost 3 bases, the J end lost 1 base, and 6 bases lay between the germline ends. Germline assignment: CDR1 SQVTM and CDR2 ANQGSEA. The CDR3 sequence: CSVDSSQETQYF. In DNA form, the CDR3 reads TGCAGCGTTGATTCCAGCCAAGAGACCCAGTACTTC. Complete variable domain (other parts from reference TRBV29-1 and TRBJ2-5): SAVISQKPSRDICQRGTSLTIQCQVDSQVTMMFWYRQQPGQSLTLIATANQGSEATYESGFVIDKFPISRPNLTFSTLTVSNMSPEDSSIYLCSVDSSQETQYFGPGTRLLVL.

This clone turned up a few times. The CDR3, as DNA: TGTGCCAGCAGCTCCTCGCTGGGACAGGGGTACGAGCAGTACTTC. It encodes CASSSSLGQGYEQYF. The chain carries TRBV7-2 and TRBJ2-7, with 10 bases matching TRBD1. The J segment lost 4 bases and the V segment lost 4 bases, leaving 7 bases of the junction unmatched. This CDR3 is built from 15 residues. Germline CDR1 SGHTA, CDR2 FQGNSA. The full variable domain, its missing parts supplied by reference TRBV7-2 and TRBJ2-7, is GAGVSQSPSNKVTEKGKDVELRCDPISGHTALYWYRQSLGQGLEFLIYFQGNSAPDKSGLPSDRFSAERTGGSVSTLTIQRTQQEDSAVYLCASSSSLGQGYEQYFGPGTRLTVT.

This chain links TRBV7-6 with TRBJ2-5; 9 positions agree with TRBD1. This CDR3 region has 15 residues. V gave up 1 base and J gave up 3 bases; unmatched junction bases: 3. The germline V gene encodes CDR1 SGHVS and CDR2 FNYEAQ. The DNA for the CDR3 is TGTGCCAGCAGCTTAGGGCGGACAGGGGAAGAGACCCAGTACTTC. Residues: CASSLGRTGEETQYF.

The rearrangement uses TRBV30 and TRBJ1-4, with D maybe TRBD1 (5 bases). This CDR3 contains 14 residues. Trimming stripped 3 bases from V and 7 bases from J, with 15 bases between. Per germline, CDR1 GTSNPN and CDR2 SVGIG (reference sequence). As DNA, the CDR3 is TGTGCCTGGAGACATAAGGGGTATACTGAAAAACTGTTTTTT. Its protein is CAWRHKGYTEKLFF.

This clone turned up a few times. The chain uses TRBV6-1 and TRBJ1-2; a weak D match, TRBD1 (5 bases). Trimming left V 8 bases short and J 3 bases short, with 10 bases between. The CDR3 totals 12 residues. Germline CDR1 MNHNS, CDR2 SASEGT. As DNA, the CDR3 is TGTGCCAGCGTGGAGGGGCACTATGGCTACACCTTC. Translating gives CASVEGHYGYTF.

This chain uses TRBV7-9 with TRBJ1-4; D unresolved. The germline V gene encodes CDR1 SEHNR and CDR2 FQNEAQ (reference sequence). The CDR3 has 13 amino acids. Between the trimmed V and J ends, which lost 8 bases and 0 bases, there was a span of 7 bases. CDR3 DNA sequence: TGTGCCAGCGCGGGTGCAACTAATGAAAAACTGTTTTTT. It is translated as CASAGATNEKLFF.

This clone was found a few times. The chain combines TRBV21-1 with TRBJ2-5; the table assigns TRBD2, which was not confirmed against the DNA. TRBV21-1 is given as a pseudogene. The CDR3 sequence is 15 residues long. In nucleotides, the CDR3 is TGTGCCAGCAGCCCTCTTTATACTCTCCCAGAGACCCAGTACTTC. Its protein is CASSPLYTLPETQYF.

This clone occurred a few times. This rearrangement joins TRBV18 to TRBJ2-3, with TRBD2 matching 9 bases. Germline CDR1 and CDR2: KGHSH and LQKENI. The length of the CDR3 is 17 residues. The J segment lost 2 bases and the V segment lost 3 bases, leaving 9 bases of the junction unmatched. Written as DNA, the CDR3 is TGTGCCAGCTCACCCCTAGCGGGGTACGGAGACACAGATACGCAGTATTTT. This gives the protein CASSPLAGYGDTDTQYF.